This T cell receptor beta chain was documented in a study of vaccination and CD4 T cells after COVID-19. Per germline, CDR1 LNHDA and CDR2 SQIVND (reference sequence). V lost 3 bases and J 2 bases, leaving 13 bases between the germline ends. The CDR3 is 15 amino acids. Documented treatment: roughly 11-day PBMC culture with coronavirus spike peptide pools or control peptides (ViraFEST assay). In regard to this clonotype: Its cognate antigen is unknown.

The study sequenced cultured CD4+ T cell DNA using the Oncomine TCR Beta short-read assay. Genomic DNA was isolated from CD4+ T cells that had been cultured. One entry per CDR3 protein results from TCRdb running MiXCR on the PCR reads. The sample gives approximately 23,000 distinct CDR3 sequences, over 25% of which show up once; over 10% is in the top ten. This clonotype was sampled from a human donor with COVID-19. Sequencing was carried out using cultured CD4+ T cells from blood. The chain uses TRBV19 and TRBJ1-2; perhaps TRBD1 as D (5 bases). This CDR3 is CASSIPRVKNYGYTF. The CDR3 bases are TGTGCCAGTAGTATCCCCAGGGTTAAGAACTATGGCTACACCTTC.